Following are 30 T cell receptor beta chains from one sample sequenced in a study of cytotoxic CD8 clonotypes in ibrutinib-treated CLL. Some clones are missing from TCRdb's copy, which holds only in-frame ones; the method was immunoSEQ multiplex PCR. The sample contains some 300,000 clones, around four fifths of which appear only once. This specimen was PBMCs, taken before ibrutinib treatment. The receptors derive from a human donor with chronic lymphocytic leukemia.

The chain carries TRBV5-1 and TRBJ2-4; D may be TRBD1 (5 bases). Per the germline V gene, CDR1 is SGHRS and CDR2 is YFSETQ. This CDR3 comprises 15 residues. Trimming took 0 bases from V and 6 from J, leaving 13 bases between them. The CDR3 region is CASSLAWGGGNIQYF. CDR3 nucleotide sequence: TGCGCCAGCAGCTTGGCGTGGGGCGGTGGAAACATTCAGTACTTC.

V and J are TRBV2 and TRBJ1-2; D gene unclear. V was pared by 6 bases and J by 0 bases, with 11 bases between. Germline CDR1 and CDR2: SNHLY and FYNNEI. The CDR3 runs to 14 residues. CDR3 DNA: TGTGCCAGCAGCGTGGGTACAGCTAACTATGGCTACACCTTC. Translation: CASSVGTANYGYTF.

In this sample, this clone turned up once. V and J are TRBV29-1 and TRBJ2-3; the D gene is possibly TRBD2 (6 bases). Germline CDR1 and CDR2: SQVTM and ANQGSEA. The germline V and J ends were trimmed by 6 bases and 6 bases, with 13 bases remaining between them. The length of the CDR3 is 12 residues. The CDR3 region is CSVANRGDTQYF. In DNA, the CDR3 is TGCAGCGTCGCTAACCGGGGGGATACGCAGTATTTT.

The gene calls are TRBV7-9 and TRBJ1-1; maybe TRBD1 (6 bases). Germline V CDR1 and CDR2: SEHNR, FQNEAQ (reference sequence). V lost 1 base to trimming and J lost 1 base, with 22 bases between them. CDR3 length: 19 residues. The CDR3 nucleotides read TGTGCCAGCAGCTTAGTTCGCGGGGCCCCGGGACACTCGAACACTGAAGCTTTCTTT. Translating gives CASSLVRGAPGHSNTEAFF.

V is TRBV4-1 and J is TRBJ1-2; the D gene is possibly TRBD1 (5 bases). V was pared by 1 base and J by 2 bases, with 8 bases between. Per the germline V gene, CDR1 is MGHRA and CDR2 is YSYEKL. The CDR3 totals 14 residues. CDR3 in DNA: TGCGCCAGCAGCCAAGGACAGCTGAACTATGGCTACACCTTC. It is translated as CASSQGQLNYGYTF.

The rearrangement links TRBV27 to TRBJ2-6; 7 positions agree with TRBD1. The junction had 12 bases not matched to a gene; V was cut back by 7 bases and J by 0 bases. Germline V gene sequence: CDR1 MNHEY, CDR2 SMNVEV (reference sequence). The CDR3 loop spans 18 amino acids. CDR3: CASTHRRGLSSGANVLTF. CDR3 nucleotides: TGTGCCAGCACTCATAGAAGGGGGCTTAGCTCTGGGGCCAACGTCCTGACTTTC.

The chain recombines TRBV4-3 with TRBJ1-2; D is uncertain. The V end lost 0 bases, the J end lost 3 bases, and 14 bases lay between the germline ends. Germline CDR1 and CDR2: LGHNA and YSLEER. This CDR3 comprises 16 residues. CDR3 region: CASSQDSYSRYYGYTF. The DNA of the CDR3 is TGCGCCAGCAGCCAAGATAGCTACAGTCGATACTATGGCTACACCTTC.

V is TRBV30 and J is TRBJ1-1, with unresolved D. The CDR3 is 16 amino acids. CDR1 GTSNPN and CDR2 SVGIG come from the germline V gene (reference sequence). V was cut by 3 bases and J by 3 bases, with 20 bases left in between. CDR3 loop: CAWSRDLGRRDTEAFF. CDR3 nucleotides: TGTGCCTGGAGCCGAGATTTGGGGAGAAGGGACACTGAAGCTTTCTTT.

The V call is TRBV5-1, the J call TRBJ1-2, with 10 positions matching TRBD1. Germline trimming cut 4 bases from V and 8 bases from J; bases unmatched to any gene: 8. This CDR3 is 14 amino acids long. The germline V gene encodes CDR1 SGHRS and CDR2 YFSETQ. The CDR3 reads CASSPTGQGYGYTF. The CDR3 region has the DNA TGCGCCAGCAGCCCTACGGGACAGGGGTACGGCTACACCTTC. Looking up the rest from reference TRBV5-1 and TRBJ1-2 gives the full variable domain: KAGVTQTPRYLIKTRGQQVTLSCSPISGHRSVSWYQQTPGQGLQFLFEYFSETQRNKGNFPGRFSGRQFSNSRSEMNVSTLELGDSALYLCASSPTGQGYGYTFGSGTRLTVV.

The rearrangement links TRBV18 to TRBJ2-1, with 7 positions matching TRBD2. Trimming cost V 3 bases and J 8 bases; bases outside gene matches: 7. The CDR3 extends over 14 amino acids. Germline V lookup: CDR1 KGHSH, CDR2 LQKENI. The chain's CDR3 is CASSPGGNVHEQFF. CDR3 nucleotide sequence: TGTGCCAGCTCACCGGGAGGGAACGTCCATGAGCAGTTCTTC.

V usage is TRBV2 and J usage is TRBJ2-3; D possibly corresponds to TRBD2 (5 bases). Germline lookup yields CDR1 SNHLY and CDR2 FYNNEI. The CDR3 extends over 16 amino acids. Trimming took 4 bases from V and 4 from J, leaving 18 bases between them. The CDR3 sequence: CASSGPSRGFADTQYF. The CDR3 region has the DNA TGTGCCAGCAGTGGCCCTTCAAGAGGGTTCGCAGATACGCAGTATTTT. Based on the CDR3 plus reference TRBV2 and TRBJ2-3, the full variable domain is EPEVTQTPSHQVTQMGQEVILRCVPISNHLYFYWYRQILGQKVEFLVSFYNNEISEKSEIFDDQFSVERPDGSNFTLKIRSTKLEDSAMYFCASSGPSRGFADTQYFGPGTRLTVL.

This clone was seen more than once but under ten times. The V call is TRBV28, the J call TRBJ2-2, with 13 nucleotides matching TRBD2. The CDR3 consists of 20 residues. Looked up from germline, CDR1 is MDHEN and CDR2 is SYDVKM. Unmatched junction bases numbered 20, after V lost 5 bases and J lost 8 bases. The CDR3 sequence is CASSPIEGTSGRAFPGELFF. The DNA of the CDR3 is TGTGCCAGCAGTCCGATCGAGGGAACTAGCGGGAGGGCCTTTCCGGGGGAGCTGTTTTTT.

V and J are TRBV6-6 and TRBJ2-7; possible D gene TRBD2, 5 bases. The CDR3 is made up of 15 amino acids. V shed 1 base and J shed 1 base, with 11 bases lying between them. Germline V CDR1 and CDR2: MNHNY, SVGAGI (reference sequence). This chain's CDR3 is CASSYYRGGSYEQYF. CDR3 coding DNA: TGTGCCAGCAGTTACTACCGGGGTGGGTCCTACGAGCAGTACTTC.

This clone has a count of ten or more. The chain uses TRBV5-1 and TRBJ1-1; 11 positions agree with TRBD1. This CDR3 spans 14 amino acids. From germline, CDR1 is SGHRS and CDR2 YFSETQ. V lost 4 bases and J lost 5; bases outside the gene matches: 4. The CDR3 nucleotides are TGCGCCAGCAGCACGGACAGGGGGCAGACTGAAGCTTTCTTT. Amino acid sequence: CASSTDRGQTEAFF.

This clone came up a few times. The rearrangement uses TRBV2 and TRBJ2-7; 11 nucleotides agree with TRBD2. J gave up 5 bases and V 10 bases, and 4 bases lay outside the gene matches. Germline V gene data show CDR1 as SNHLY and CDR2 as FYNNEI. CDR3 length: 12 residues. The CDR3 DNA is TGTGCCACAAGACTAGCGGGAAACGAGCAGTACTTC. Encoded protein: CATRLAGNEQYF.

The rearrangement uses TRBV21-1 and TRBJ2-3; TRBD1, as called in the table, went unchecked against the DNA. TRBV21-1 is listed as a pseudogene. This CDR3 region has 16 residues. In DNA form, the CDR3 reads TGTGCCAGCAGCAAAGCGCGTGTAGGGGGCACAGATACGCAGTATTTT. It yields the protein CASSKARVGGTDTQYF.

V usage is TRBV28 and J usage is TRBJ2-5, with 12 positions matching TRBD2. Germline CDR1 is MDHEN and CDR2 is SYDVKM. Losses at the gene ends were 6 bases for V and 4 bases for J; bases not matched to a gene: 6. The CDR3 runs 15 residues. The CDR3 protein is CASSRRLAGVETQYF. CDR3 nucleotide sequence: TGTGCCAGCAGCCGGAGACTAGCGGGAGTAGAGACCCAGTACTTC.

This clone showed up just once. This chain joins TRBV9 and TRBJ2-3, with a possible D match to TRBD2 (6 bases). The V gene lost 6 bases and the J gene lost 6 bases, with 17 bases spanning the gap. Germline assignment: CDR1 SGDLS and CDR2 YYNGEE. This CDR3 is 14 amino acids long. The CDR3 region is CASTPGLAPDTQYF. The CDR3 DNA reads TGTGCCAGCACCCCGGGGCTAGCGCCCGATACGCAGTATTTT.

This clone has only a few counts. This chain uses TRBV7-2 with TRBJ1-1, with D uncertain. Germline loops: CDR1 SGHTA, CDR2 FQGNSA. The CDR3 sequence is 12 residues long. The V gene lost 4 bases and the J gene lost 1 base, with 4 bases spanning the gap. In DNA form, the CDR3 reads TGTGCCAGCAGCTCTTCGAACACTGAAGCTTTCTTT. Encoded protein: CASSSSNTEAFF.

The CDR3 coding sequence is TGTGCCAGCTCAGGCAGACAGGGGTCCCACGAGCAGTACTTC. Its translation: CASSGRQGSHEQYF. V gene TRBV18 combines with J gene TRBJ2-7; the match to TRBD1 covers 8 bases. Germline V lookup: CDR1 KGHSH, CDR2 LQKENI. Unmatched junction bases numbered 8, after V lost 5 bases and J lost 5 bases. The CDR3 consists of 14 residues.

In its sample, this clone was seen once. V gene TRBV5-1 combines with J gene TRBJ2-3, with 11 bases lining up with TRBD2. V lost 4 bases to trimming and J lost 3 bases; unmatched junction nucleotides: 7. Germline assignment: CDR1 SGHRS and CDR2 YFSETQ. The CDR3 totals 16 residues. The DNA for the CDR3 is TGCGCCAGCAGCACCACTAGCGGGAGAAAGACAGATACGCAGTATTTT. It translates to CASSTTSGRKTDTQYF.

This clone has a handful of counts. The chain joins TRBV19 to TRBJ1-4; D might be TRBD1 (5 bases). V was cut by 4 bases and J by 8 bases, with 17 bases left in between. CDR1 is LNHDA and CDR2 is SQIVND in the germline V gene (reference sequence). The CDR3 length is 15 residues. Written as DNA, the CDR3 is TGTGCCAGTAGTACTCCGGGCCGAGGGGAGGAAAAACTGTTTTTT. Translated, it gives CASSTPGRGEEKLFF.

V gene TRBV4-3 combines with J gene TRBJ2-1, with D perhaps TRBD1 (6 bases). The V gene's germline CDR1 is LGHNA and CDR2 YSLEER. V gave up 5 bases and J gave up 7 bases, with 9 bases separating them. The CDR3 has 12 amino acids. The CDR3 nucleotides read TGCGCCAGCAGCACACAGGGAAATGAGCAGTTCTTC. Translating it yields CASSTQGNEQFF.

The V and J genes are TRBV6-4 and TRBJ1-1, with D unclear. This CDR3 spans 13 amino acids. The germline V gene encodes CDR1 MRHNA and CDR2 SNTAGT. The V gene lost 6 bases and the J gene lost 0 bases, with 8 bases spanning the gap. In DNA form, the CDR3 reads TGTGCCAGCAGCCTTACAATGAACACTGAAGCTTTCTTT. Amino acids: CASSLTMNTEAFF.

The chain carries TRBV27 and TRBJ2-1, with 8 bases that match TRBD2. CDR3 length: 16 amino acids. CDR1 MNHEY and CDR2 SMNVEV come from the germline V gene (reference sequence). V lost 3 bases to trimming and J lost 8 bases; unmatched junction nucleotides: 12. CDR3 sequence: CASSLASGGPFDEQFF. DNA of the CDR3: TGTGCCAGCAGTTTGGCGTCGGGAGGGCCGTTCGATGAGCAGTTCTTC.

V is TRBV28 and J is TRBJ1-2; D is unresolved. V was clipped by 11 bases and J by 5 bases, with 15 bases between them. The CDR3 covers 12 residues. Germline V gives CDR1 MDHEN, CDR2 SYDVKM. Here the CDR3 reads CAASLYGYGYTF. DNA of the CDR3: TGTGCCGCCTCTCTTTACGGGTATGGCTACACCTTC.

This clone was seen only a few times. CDR3 region: CATSRERLNQPQHF. DNA for the CDR3: TGTGCCACCAGCAGAGAAAGACTCAATCAGCCCCAGCATTTT. J is TRBJ1-5 and V is TRBV15, with D uncertain. The germline V gene has CDR1 LNHNV and CDR2 YYDKDF (reference sequence). This CDR3 is 14 amino acids long. V was pared by 0 bases and J by 3 bases, with 6 bases between.

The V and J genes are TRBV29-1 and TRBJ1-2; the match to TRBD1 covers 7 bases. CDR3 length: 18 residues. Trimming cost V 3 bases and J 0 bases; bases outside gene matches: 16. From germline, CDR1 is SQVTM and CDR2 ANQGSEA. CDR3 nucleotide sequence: TGCAGCGTTGATGGTCTGATCGACAGGGATATAACTAACTATGGCTACACCTTC. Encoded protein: CSVDGLIDRDITNYGYTF.

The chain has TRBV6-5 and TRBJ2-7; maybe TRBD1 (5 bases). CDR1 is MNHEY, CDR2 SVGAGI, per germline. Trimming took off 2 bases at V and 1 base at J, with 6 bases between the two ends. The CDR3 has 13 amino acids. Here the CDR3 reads CASSYRQSYEQYF. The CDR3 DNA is TGTGCCAGCAGTTACCGACAGTCCTACGAGCAGTACTTC.

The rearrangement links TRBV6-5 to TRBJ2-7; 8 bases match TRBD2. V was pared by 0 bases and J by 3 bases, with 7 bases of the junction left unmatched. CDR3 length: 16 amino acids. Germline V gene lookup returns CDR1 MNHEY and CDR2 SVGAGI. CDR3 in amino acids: CASSYSWLAGNYEQYF. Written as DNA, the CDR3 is TGTGCCAGCAGTTACTCGTGGCTAGCGGGTAACTACGAGCAGTACTTC.